These T cell receptor beta chains were read from a single sample in a study of blood T cell repertoires in COVID-19. Measured with immunoSEQ multiplex PCR; TCRdb has only the in-frame clones, and not every one. The table lists 430,000 or so clones, roughly 90% of them singletons. The sequenced sample was peripheral blood. Every receptor here comes from a man between 18 and 29 years old with COVID-19, enrolled during active disease. CDR3s include the opening cysteine and the closing phenylalanine or tryptophan. The D gene is left open where the match is weak. Part of the rows lack a size; the others show once, few, many or a class for expanded clones.

size	D	V	J	DNA	CDR3
-	TRBD2	TRBV19	TRBJ2-7	TGTGCCAGTAGCCTACTAGCGGAGGCCTACGAGCAGTACTTC	CASSLLAEAYEQYF
-	-	TRBV24-1	TRBJ2-3	TGTGCCACCAGTGATTCCGGGGGAGTCACAGATACGCAGTATTTT	CATSDSGGVTDTQYF
-	-	TRBV6-5	TRBJ1-1	TGTGCCAGCCACGAAGGGGGGGCGCTTAACGTTGAAGCTTTCTTT	CASHEGGALNVEAFF
-	TRBD2	TRBV6-1	TRBJ2-3	TGTGCCAGCAGTGAGGGGAGCGGGGGGGAGAGAGGTTCAGATACGCAGTATTTT	CASSEGSGGERGSDTQYF
-	TRBD1	TRBV5-4	TRBJ2-7	TGTGCCAGCAGGGAGGGACAGGCAATGGGTTACGAGCAGTACTTC	CASREGQAMGYEQYF
-	-	TRBV7-9	TRBJ2-1	TGTGCCAGCAGCCCTTGGGGGCATAACGCCGATGAGCAGTTCTTC	CASSPWGHNADEQFF
-	-	TRBV2	TRBJ2-6	TGTGCCAGCAAGACAGCTGGGGCCAACGTCCTGACTTTC	CASKTAGANVLTF
-	-	TRBV5-4	TRBJ2-7	TGTGCCAGCAGCGGAGGGGAAGCAGGGCCCTACGAGCAGTACTTC	CASSGGEAGPYEQYF
-	TRBD2	TRBV27	TRBJ2-3	TGTGCCAGCAGTTCGAGGACTAGCAGCACAGATACGCAGTATTTT	CASSSRTSSTDTQYF
-	-	TRBV3-1/TRBV3-2	TRBJ1-3	TGTGCCAGCAGCCAGGGCGACACCATATATTTT	CASSQGDTIYF
-	-	TRBV12-3/TRBV12-4	TRBJ1-2	TGTGCCAGCAGTCCGACCGCTGGAGGCGGCTACACCTTC	CASSPTAGGGYTF
-	-	TRBV2	TRBJ2-2	TGTGCCAGTTGTACATCTTCGTACACCGGGGAGCTGTTTTTT	CASCTSSYTGELFF
-	TRBD1	TRBV6-2/TRBV6-3	TRBJ1-4	TGTGCCAGCAGCCGACAGGGGGTTGAAAAACTGTTTTTT	CASSRQGVEKLFF
-	TRBD2	TRBV19	TRBJ2-2	TGTGCCAGTGGTTCCACTAGCGGGAGGGGTTACACCGGGGAGCTGTTTTTT	CASGSTSGRGYTGELFF
once	-	TRBV3-1/TRBV3-2	TRBJ2-7	TGTGCCAGCAGCTCTCGACTCGCCTACGAGCAGTACTTC	CASSSRLAYEQYF
-	-	TRBV5-4	TRBJ2-7	TGTGCCAGCAGCTTTTGGGCAGACCACTACGAGCAGTACTTC	CASSFWADHYEQYF
-	-	TRBV3-1/TRBV3-2	TRBJ2-3	TGTGCCAGCAGCCAAGATCTTACAGATACGCAGTATTTT	CASSQDLTDTQYF
-	-	TRBV21-1	TRBJ1-6	TGTGCCAGCAGCGACCCCGACAGGGTAAATTCACCCCTCCACTTT	CASSDPDRVNSPLHF
-	-	TRBV19	TRBJ2-7	TGTGCCAGTAGTATAGGGATCGGCGGCCGGGGCTACGAGCAGTACTTC	CASSIGIGGRGYEQYF
once	TRBD1	TRBV3-1/TRBV3-2	TRBJ1-2	TGTGCCAGCAGCCAACCGAGGGACAGGAACTACACCTTC	CASSQPRDRNYTF
-	TRBD1	TRBV5-5	TRBJ2-7	TGTGCCAGCAGCTCTGAAGGACAGGGCGCCTACGAGCAGTACTTC	CASSSEGQGAYEQYF
few	-	TRBV6-5	TRBJ2-7	TGTGCCAGCAGGATCACAGGGACCGAGCAGTACTTC	CASRITGTEQYF
-	TRBD2	TRBV18	TRBJ2-7	TGTGCCAGCTCAACTTTAGCGGGCAGCTACGAGCAGTACTTC	CASSTLAGSYEQYF
once	TRBD2	TRBV5-8	TRBJ2-3	TGTGCCAGCAGCTTGGTATCCGTGGGAGGGACAGATACGCAGTATTTT	CASSLVSVGGTDTQYF
-	TRBD1	TRBV6-6	TRBJ2-7	TGTGCCAGTTCCCGACAGGGAACCAGCTCCTACGAGCAGTACTTC	CASSRQGTSSYEQYF
-	TRBD2	TRBV7-9	TRBJ2-1	TGTGCCAGCAGACAACTAGCGGGGATGTACAATGAGCAGTTCTTC	CASRQLAGMYNEQFF
-	-	TRBV7-9	TRBJ1-2	TGTGCCAGCAGCAGTCCCTCGGACAGATTCTATGGCTACACCTTC	CASSSPSDRFYGYTF
-	TRBD1	TRBV5-1	TRBJ2-3	TGCGCCAGCAGCTTGGGAGGGACAGGGGGAACAGATACGCAGTATTTT	CASSLGGTGGTDTQYF